This passage covers 15 T cell receptor beta chains from one sample sequenced in a study of blood T cell repertoires in COVID-19. Here immunoSEQ multiplex PCR was the method, and the copy in TCRdb shows in-frame clones only, minus some. The data show fewer than 200,000 clones, roughly 73% seen once. Sequencing was done on a sample of peripheral blood. The receptors stem from a man aged 65-85 years with acute or convalescent COVID-19.

The DNA for the CDR3 is TGTGCCAGCAGCCAAAGGGAACGAAGCGGGGGCTCCGGGGAGCTGTTTTTT. Encoded protein: CASSQRERSGGSGELFF. The gene calls are TRBV4-2 and TRBJ2-2, with TRBD2 identical over 8 bases. CDR3 length: 17 residues. Germline loops: CDR1 LGHNA, CDR2 YNFKEQ. The J segment lost 6 bases and the V segment lost 2 bases, leaving 11 bases of the junction unmatched.

The V call is TRBV11-1, the J call TRBJ1-1, with TRBD1 matching over 7 bases. Germline CDR1 reads SGHAT; CDR2 reads FQDESV (reference sequence). The length of the CDR3 is 14 residues. V shed 6 bases and J 6 bases; nucleotides not matched to a gene: 10. The CDR3 DNA reads TGTGCCAGCAGGCGACAGGGTAGTTGGGCTGAAGCTTTCTTT. Amino acids: CASRRQGSWAEAFF. The full variable domain, rest sourced from reference TRBV11-1 and TRBJ1-1, is EAEVAQSPRYKITEKSQAVAFWCDPISGHATLYWYRQILGQGPELLVQFQDESVVDDSQLPKDRFSAERLKGVDSTLKIQPAELGDSAMYLCASRRQGSWAEAFFGQGTRLTVV.

This sequence joins TRBV7-8 and TRBJ1-2; tentative D call: TRBD1 (5 bases). The CDR3 covers 14 residues. Trimming cost V 0 bases and J 6 bases, with 11 bases left between them. CDR1 is SGHVS, CDR2 FQNEAQ, per germline. CDR3 DNA sequence: TGTGCCAGCAGCTTAGCTGGTCAGGGTGATGGCTACACCTTC. It codes for CASSLAGQGDGYTF.

This clone was seen once. The chain recombines TRBV7-8 with TRBJ1-2, with D possibly TRBD1 on 6 matching bases. The V and J ends lost 1 base and 4 bases respectively, with 10 bases between them. The CDR3 runs to 14 residues. The germline V gene encodes CDR1 SGHVS and CDR2 FQNEAQ. The CDR3 DNA follows: TGTGCCAGCAGCTTAGGGCAGGGGCTCTATGGCTACACCTTC. This gives the protein CASSLGQGLYGYTF.

The rearrangement joins TRBV11-3 to TRBJ2-7; the match to TRBD1 covers 8 bases. Germline assignment: CDR1 SGHNT and CDR2 YENEEA. J was trimmed by 11 bases and V by 2 bases; bases with no gene match: 8. The length of the CDR3 is 13 residues. Written as DNA, the CDR3 is TGTGCCAGCAGCTTACGACCACAGGGGGAAAAGTACTTC. Its protein is CASSLRPQGEKYF.

The gene calls are TRBV7-8 and TRBJ2-5; tentatively, D is TRBD1 (5 bases). The V and J ends lost 1 base and 2 bases respectively, with 17 bases between them. This CDR3 is built from 17 residues. CDR1 and CDR2 (germline): SGHVS, FQNEAQ. The CDR3, as DNA: TGTGCCAGCAGCTTAGTGGCCTCAGGGTACGGGCAAGAGACCCAGTACTTC. Its protein product is CASSLVASGYGQETQYF.

The rearrangement joins TRBV7-9 to TRBJ1-2; maybe TRBD1 (6 bases). The CDR3 runs 14 residues. V was trimmed by 0 bases and J by 2 bases, leaving 7 bases between them. Germline values: CDR1 SEHNR, CDR2 FQNEAQ (reference sequence). The CDR3 protein is CASSLAQGNYGYTF. Here the CDR3 DNA reads TGTGCCAGCAGCTTAGCACAGGGCAACTATGGCTACACCTTC. Combining the CDR3 with reference TRBV7-9 and TRBJ1-2 gives the whole variable domain DTGVSQNPRHKITKRGQNVTFRCDPISEHNRLYWYRQTLGQGPEFLTYFQNEAQLEKSRLLSDRFSAERPKGSFSTLEIQRTEQGDSAMYLCASSLAQGNYGYTFGSGTRLTVV.

This clone was counted a few times. The J gene is TRBJ1-5, the V gene TRBV28; D ambiguous. Germline CDR1 reads MDHEN; CDR2 reads SYDVKM. With 3 bases removed from V and 5 bases from J, the gap between germline ends came to 11 bases. This CDR3 spans 14 amino acids. CDR3 nucleotides: TGTGCCAGCAGTTTCCCCGGGAGACATCAGCCCCAGCATTTT. Its protein product is CASSFPGRHQPQHF.

The chain recombines TRBV7-9 with TRBJ1-2; D gene unclear. The germline V gene encodes CDR1 SEHNR and CDR2 FQNEAQ (reference sequence). This CDR3 has 13 residues. V dropped 5 bases and J dropped 7 bases, with 14 bases sitting between them. This CDR3 is CASSPNVLSGYTF. Here the CDR3 DNA reads TGTGCCAGCAGCCCAAACGTTCTTAGTGGCTACACCTTC.

The chain joins TRBV24-1 to TRBJ2-3, with 8 nucleotides matching TRBD2. This CDR3 has 14 amino acids. J gave up 1 base and V 6 bases, and 2 bases lay outside the gene matches. The germline V gene has CDR1 KGHDR and CDR2 SFDVKD. CDR3 sequence reads: CATSSGSGTDTQYF. The CDR3 DNA sequence: TGTGCCACCAGTAGCGGGAGTGGCACAGATACGCAGTATTTT.

This clone was counted once. The gene calls are TRBV24-1 and TRBJ2-7, with D possibly being TRBD1 (7 bases). In germline, CDR1 is KGHDR, CDR2 SFDVKD. The ends were cut back, 9 bases at V and 7 bases at J, with 18 bases in the middle. CDR3 size: 13 residues. The CDR3 bases are TGTGCCACCTCCGGGGGACAGTACTTTGAGCAGTACTTC. This translates into CATSGGQYFEQYF.

The genes are TRBV4-1 and TRBJ2-5; 10 bases agree with TRBD2. The CDR3 runs to 15 residues. Trimming at V came to 3 bases and at J to 5 bases, leaving 6 bases not matched to a gene. CDR1 and CDR2 (germline): MGHRA, YSYEKL. The CDR3 nucleotides are TGCGCCAGCAGCCAGAGGCTAGCGGGGGTCGAGACCCAGTACTTC. Translated, it gives CASSQRLAGVETQYF.

The chain links TRBV6-5 to TRBJ2-7; D perhaps matches TRBD2 (6 bases). Trimming pared 2 bases from V and 4 bases from J, leaving 15 bases between. This CDR3 contains 15 residues. Germline V CDR1 and CDR2: MNHEY, SVGAGI. The CDR3 loop reads CASSYLGSKEYEQYF. CDR3 in DNA: TGTGCCAGCAGTTACCTCGGGAGTAAGGAGTACGAGCAGTACTTC.

The chain uses TRBV19 and TRBJ2-5; 7 nucleotides line up with TRBD2. The CDR3 loop spans 12 amino acids. The J segment lost 10 bases and the V segment lost 1 base, leaving 3 bases of the junction unmatched. Germline values: CDR1 LNHDA, CDR2 SQIVND (reference sequence). The DNA of the CDR3 is TGTGCCAGTAGTATAGGGGGGAGGGGCCAGTACTTC. Its translation: CASSIGGRGQYF.

This rearrangement joins TRBV10-3 to TRBJ2-5; 12 bases fit TRBD2. From germline, CDR1 is ENHRY and CDR2 SYGVKD. CDR3 length: 15 amino acids. V trimming: 6 bases; J trimming: 5 bases; junction bases outside the gene matches: 7. The CDR3 DNA reads as TGTGCCATCAGAGGCGCTAGCGGGAGGGTGGAGACCCAGTACTTC. The encoded protein is CAIRGASGRVETQYF.